Shown below are 5 T cell receptor beta chains from a single sample sequenced in a study of blood T cell repertoires in COVID-19. Here immunoSEQ multiplex PCR was the method, and the copy in TCRdb shows in-frame clones only, minus some. There are some 280,000 clones in the sample; about 85% occur only once, and approximately 3.8% lies in the top ten. The specimen was peripheral blood. All receptors come from a woman in her forties or fifties with active or convalescent COVID-19.

The V call is TRBV5-5, the J call TRBJ1-2; D ambiguous. The CDR3 spans 14 residues. The V gene lost 0 bases and the J gene lost 0 bases, with 6 bases spanning the gap. Germline V CDR1 and CDR2: SGHKS, YYEKEE (reference sequence). The CDR3 nucleotides read TGTGCCAGCAGCTTGGACACAGCTAACTATGGCTACACCTTC. Its protein is CASSLDTANYGYTF. Drawing the rest from reference TRBV5-5 and TRBJ1-2, the complete variable domain is DAGVTQSPTHLIKTRGQQVTLRCSPISGHKSVSWYQQVLGQGPQFIFQYYEKEERGRGNFPDRFSARQFPNYSSELNVNALLLGDSALYLCASSLDTANYGYTFGSGTRLTVV.

The V gene is TRBV18, the J gene TRBJ1-2; 8 bases fit TRBD1. The CDR3 has 15 amino acids. CDR1 is KGHSH and CDR2 is LQKENI in the germline V gene. With 6 bases clipped from V and 2 bases from J, the junction kept 8 bases outside the gene matches. The CDR3 region is CASSTGAGGNYGYTF. The CDR3 DNA sequence: TGTGCCAGCTCGACCGGGGCAGGGGGCAACTATGGCTACACCTTC.

V gene TRBV19 combines with J gene TRBJ2-2; 10 bases line up with TRBD1. Germline V gene sequence: CDR1 LNHDA, CDR2 SQIVND (reference sequence). J was trimmed by 3 bases and V by 5 bases; bases with no gene match: 9. The CDR3 totals 17 residues. The CDR3 sequence: CASSRRGQGFDTGELFF. CDR3 sequence (DNA): TGTGCCAGTAGTCGACGGGGACAGGGGTTTGACACCGGGGAGCTGTTTTTT.

The CDR3, as DNA: TGTGCCAGCAGCTTGTTCAGGACAGGGGTGGACTATGGCTACACCTTC. This gives the protein CASSLFRTGVDYGYTF. The rearrangement joins TRBV5-5 to TRBJ1-2, with 9 positions matching TRBD1. This CDR3 contains 16 residues. The V gene's germline CDR1 is SGHKS and CDR2 YYEKEE (reference sequence). V lost 1 base, J lost 3 bases, and 7 bases stayed unmatched.

This clone was found a few times. V and J are TRBV19 and TRBJ1-1; the D is unclear. CDR3 length: 13 amino acids. Germline loops: CDR1 LNHDA, CDR2 SQIVND (reference sequence). The ends were cut back, 3 bases at V and 4 bases at J, with 9 bases in the middle. For the CDR3, the DNA is TGTGCCAGTAGTATTGAGACTGGCACTGAAGCTTTCTTT. This encodes CASSIETGTEAFF.